The 27 T cell receptor beta chains listed next were all sequenced from one sample in a study of cytomegalovirus exposure and HLA in healthy donors. 60 Vbeta and 13 Jbeta primers were used in PCR. Generated by immunoSEQ multiplex PCR, the TCRdb table keeps only in-frame clones and is missing some. In the table there are around 170,000 clones, about 82% of which are singletons. Material for sequencing was PBMCs. The source is a man between 18 and 35 years old in good health and CMV-seronegative.

V gene TRBV5-5 combines with J gene TRBJ2-5, with 9 bases matching TRBD2. Unmatched junction bases numbered 7, after V lost 4 bases and J lost 0 bases. Germline V gives CDR1 SGHKS, CDR2 YYEKEE (reference sequence). The length of the CDR3 is 16 residues. Here the CDR3 reads CASSLLAGTDQETQYF. CDR3 nucleotides: TGTGCCAGCAGCCTCCTAGCGGGGACGGACCAAGAGACCCAGTACTTC.

This clone was detected a few times. V is TRBV28 and J is TRBJ1-1; D may be TRBD1 (5 bases). The CDR3 is 15 residues long. Per germline, CDR1 MDHEN and CDR2 SYDVKM. V lost 7 bases, J lost 6 bases, and 21 bases lay in between. CDR3 sequence reads: CASTYWKGIAAEAFF. The DNA for the CDR3 is TGTGCCAGCACCTACTGGAAGGGGATCGCCGCTGAAGCTTTCTTT.

CDR3 in DNA: TGCGCCAGCAGCTTCGCTGGGGCCCCCTACAATGAGCAGTTCTTC. This encodes CASSFAGAPYNEQFF. The J gene is TRBJ2-1, the V gene TRBV5-1; D possibly corresponds to TRBD1 (5 bases). V lost 2 bases, J lost 2 bases, and 11 bases lay in between. Germline V lookup: CDR1 SGHRS, CDR2 YFSETQ. The CDR3 is made up of 15 amino acids.

This clone was seen more than once but under ten times. This chain connects TRBV29-1 to TRBJ2-7; D may be TRBD1 (6 bases). From germline, CDR1 is SQVTM and CDR2 ANQGSEA. The CDR3 consists of 12 residues. Between the trimmed V and J ends, which lost 5 bases and 2 bases, there was a span of 10 bases. CDR3 residues: CSVQDRAYEQYF. CDR3 sequence (DNA): TGCAGCGTTCAGGACAGAGCCTACGAGCAGTACTTC.

This clone was picked up a small number of times. The chain joins TRBV28 to TRBJ1-2; TRBD1 matches 10 bases. Germline lookup yields CDR1 MDHEN and CDR2 SYDVKM. V shed 3 bases and J 8 bases; nucleotides not matched to a gene: 6. The CDR3 is made up of 14 amino acids. CDR3 protein: CASSFGQGVSGYTF. CDR3 sequence (DNA): TGTGCCAGCAGTTTCGGACAGGGGGTAAGCGGCTACACCTTC.

V usage is TRBV28 and J usage is TRBJ2-7, with 10 bases lining up with TRBD1. Germline CDR1 reads MDHEN; CDR2 reads SYDVKM. Trimming at V came to 1 base and at J to 5 bases, leaving 5 bases not matched to a gene. The CDR3 length is 15 residues. The CDR3 bases are TGTGCCAGCAGTTTATCGACAGGGGGCATTAACGAGCAGTACTTC. It is translated as CASSLSTGGINEQYF.

This clone came up a few times. The J gene is TRBJ1-3, the V gene TRBV10-3; TRBD1 matches at 7 bases. Per the germline V gene, CDR1 is ENHRY and CDR2 is SYGVKD. This CDR3 spans 18 amino acids. The junction had 13 bases not matched to a gene; V was cut back by 4 bases and J by 1 base. Here the CDR3 DNA reads TGTGCCATCAGTGTAGAAAAACGGGACAGCAGATCTGGAAACACCATATATTTT. Its translation is CAISVEKRDSRSGNTIYF.

This clone was counted once. The chain joins TRBV10-3 to TRBJ2-7; a possible D gene is TRBD2 (5 bases). Per the germline V gene, CDR1 is ENHRY and CDR2 is SYGVKD. CDR3 length: 14 residues. V lost 5 bases and J lost 7, with 18 bases in between. Written as DNA, the CDR3 is TGTGCCATCAGTTCGATCGGGGAGATAGGGGAGCAGTACTTC. It encodes CAISSIGEIGEQYF.

J is TRBJ2-7 and V is TRBV18; 9 nucleotides align to TRBD2. The J segment lost 0 bases and the V segment lost 6 bases, leaving 9 bases of the junction unmatched. Germline V gene data show CDR1 as KGHSH and CDR2 as LQKENI. The CDR3 covers 16 residues. The CDR3 reads CASSLMTSGTSYEQYF. The CDR3 nucleotides read TGTGCCAGCTCCCTGATGACTAGCGGAACCTCCTACGAGCAGTACTTC.

V is TRBV7-9 and J is TRBJ1-2; no clear D gene. Germline V gene data show CDR1 as SEHNR and CDR2 as FQNEAQ (reference sequence). The V and J ends lost 1 base and 2 bases respectively, with 11 bases between them. This CDR3 comprises 15 residues. The CDR3 reads CASSLDEVPNYGYTF. The CDR3 DNA sequence: TGTGCCAGCAGCTTAGATGAGGTTCCGAACTATGGCTACACCTTC.

V usage is TRBV4-1 and J usage is TRBJ2-2; D might be TRBD2 (7 bases). CDR1 MGHRA and CDR2 YSYEKL come from the germline V gene. Trimming left V 1 base short and J 3 bases short, with 18 bases between. The CDR3 sequence is 18 residues long. Here the CDR3 reads CASSQVGIGGPDTGELFF. CDR3 DNA: TGCGCCAGCAGCCAAGTAGGGATCGGGGGGCCCGACACCGGGGAGCTGTTTTTT.

V gene TRBV7-2 combines with J gene TRBJ2-2, with D perhaps matching TRBD1 (5 bases). This CDR3 comprises 15 residues. The V end was cut by 4 bases, the J end by 1 base, with 10 bases between. The V gene's germline CDR1 is SGHTA and CDR2 FQGNSA. CDR3 protein: CASSSPTGNTGELFF. CDR3 DNA sequence: TGTGCCAGCAGCTCTCCTACAGGGAACACCGGGGAGCTGTTTTTT.

The genes are TRBV5-1 and TRBJ1-2; D may be TRBD1 (5 bases). The CDR3 has 15 amino acids. Trimming cost V 4 bases and J 3 bases, with 16 bases left between them. CDR1 and CDR2 from the germline V gene are SGHRS and YFSETQ. The CDR3: CASSRDPGGDYGYTF. Here the CDR3 DNA reads TGCGCCAGCAGCCGTGACCCGGGGGGAGACTATGGCTACACCTTC.

Only a few counts were recorded for this clone. The CDR3 nucleotides read TGCGCCAGCAGCCCCATGGCAGGGGGCGACTATGGCTACACCTTC. Protein product: CASSPMAGGDYGYTF. V is TRBV5-1 and J is TRBJ1-2; TRBD1 aligns across 8 bases. The germline V gene encodes CDR1 SGHRS and CDR2 YFSETQ. CDR3 length equals 15 residues. V dropped 4 bases and J dropped 3; count of bases not matched to a gene: 8.

This clone was seen once. This rearrangement joins TRBV4-1 to TRBJ2-5, with D possibly matching TRBD2 (6 bases). Germline V gives CDR1 MGHRA, CDR2 YSYEKL. There are 15 residues in the CDR3. The germline V and J ends were trimmed by 5 bases and 5 bases, with 18 bases remaining between them. CDR3 in amino acids: CASSVGMGGFETQYF. The DNA of the CDR3 is TGCGCCAGCAGCGTGGGGATGGGGGGATTTGAGACCCAGTACTTC.

The chain joins TRBV7-2 to TRBJ1-6, with D perhaps TRBD1 (6 bases). CDR1 SGHTA and CDR2 FQGNSA come from the germline V gene. The CDR3 consists of 14 residues. V lost 5 bases, J lost 14 bases, and 19 bases lay in between. The chain's CDR3 is CASSRGQREASLHF. The CDR3, as DNA: TGTGCCAGCAGCCGCGGACAGAGAGAGGCTTCCCTCCACTTT.

There are a few counts of this clone. The rearrangement links TRBV2 to TRBJ2-3; 7 bases align to TRBD1. Germline-derived CDR1 and CDR2 are SNHLY and FYNNEI. Germline trimming cut 4 bases from V and 5 bases from J; bases unmatched to any gene: 9. The CDR3 runs 15 residues. CDR3 DNA: TGTGCCAGCAGTGTGGGACAGACTCTTGGAGATACGCAGTATTTT. Its translation: CASSVGQTLGDTQYF.

Turning to this clone: A read error may account for a junction end that differs from germline. V gene TRBV7-9 combines with J gene TRBJ2-1; D gene unclear. Looked up from germline, CDR1 is SEHNR and CDR2 is FQNEAQ (reference sequence). This CDR3 spans 13 amino acids. DNA of the CDR3: TGTGCCAGCAGCCTGTCGTTGCACAATGAGCGGTTCTTC. Translated: CASSLSLHNERFF.

This rearrangement joins TRBV11-2 to TRBJ1-1, with a weak D call TRBD1 (5 bases). V lost 5 bases, J lost 1 base, and 11 bases lay in between. The CDR3 consists of 14 residues. The germline CDR1 and CDR2 sequences are SGHAT and FQNNGV. The CDR3 reads CASSARQTNTEAFF. CDR3 nucleotide sequence: TGTGCCAGCAGCGCAAGACAGACGAACACTGAAGCTTTCTTT.

This clone was detected only once. V usage is TRBV2 and J usage is TRBJ1-5, with D perhaps matching TRBD1 (6 bases). V was clipped by 10 bases and J by 6 bases, with 16 bases between them. Germline V lookup: CDR1 SNHLY, CDR2 FYNNEI. CDR3 length: 13 amino acids. The CDR3, as DNA: TGTGCCACCGAAGCAGGGGCCGGTCAGCCCCAGCATTTT. Its translation is CATEAGAGQPQHF.

This chain's CDR3 is CASSGELNEKLFF. DNA for the CDR3: TGTGCCAGCAGTGGAGAGCTTAATGAAAAACTGTTTTTT. The chain couples TRBV6-9 to TRBJ1-4, with D unclear. Germline V lookup: CDR1 MNHGY, CDR2 SVAAGI. The CDR3 is 13 residues long. Trimming cost V 5 bases and J 4 bases, with 8 bases left between them.

This chain uses TRBV28 with TRBJ1-1, with TRBD1 as a possible D gene (5 bases). CDR1 MDHEN and CDR2 SYDVKM come from the germline V gene. V gave up 7 bases and J gave up 1 base, with 13 bases separating them. The CDR3 covers 14 residues. The CDR3 here is CASILQGRNTEAFF. DNA of the CDR3: TGTGCCAGCATTCTCCAGGGTCGGAACACTGAAGCTTTCTTT.

Here the CDR3 reads CASSETSGTLTDTQYF. In nucleotides, the CDR3 is TGTGCCAGCAGCGAGACTAGCGGGACACTCACAGATACGCAGTATTTT. This chain joins TRBV5-6 and TRBJ2-3, with 11 bases matching TRBD2. With 4 bases clipped from V and 2 bases from J, the junction kept 6 bases outside the gene matches. The germline gives CDR1 SGHDT, CDR2 YYEEEE. This CDR3 has 16 amino acids.

V is TRBV9 and J is TRBJ2-3; 9 nucleotides agree with TRBD2. CDR3 length equals 17 residues. CDR1 is SGDLS and CDR2 is YYNGEE in the germline V gene. Trimming at V came to 0 bases and at J to 1 base, leaving 6 bases not matched to a gene. The CDR3 sequence: CASSVEGSGGRTDTQYF. The CDR3 DNA reads as TGTGCCAGCAGCGTAGAAGGTAGCGGGGGACGCACAGATACGCAGTATTTT.

The chain employs TRBV7-3 and TRBJ1-1; TRBD1 is a possible D gene (5 bases). There are 14 residues in the CDR3. The ends were cut back, 0 bases at V and 4 bases at J, with 9 bases in the middle. Germline V gene sequence: CDR1 SGHTA, CDR2 FQGTGA. The CDR3 DNA reads as TGTGCCAGCAGCTTAACGGCGGGGGTCACTGAAGCTTTCTTT. As protein: CASSLTAGVTEAFF.

The chain is built from TRBV7-9 and TRBJ1-4, with 7 positions matching TRBD1. V lost 2 bases to trimming and J lost 9 bases; unmatched junction nucleotides: 12. This CDR3 has 16 amino acids. Germline CDR1 SEHNR, CDR2 FQNEAQ (reference sequence). CDR3 loop: CASSLSDWARGQKLFF. The CDR3 DNA reads TGTGCCAGCAGCTTAAGTGATTGGGCTAGGGGGCAAAAACTGTTTTTT. Full variable domain (remainder filled in from reference TRBV7-9 and TRBJ1-4): DTGVSQNPRHKITKRGQNVTFRCDPISEHNRLYWYRQTLGQGPEFLTYFQNEAQLEKSRLLSDRFSAERPKGSFSTLEIQRTEQGDSAMYLCASSLSDWARGQKLFFGSGTQLSVL.

This chain links TRBV7-3 with TRBJ2-1; 11 bases line up with TRBD2. V shed 4 bases and J 1 base; nucleotides not matched to a gene: 6. This CDR3 comprises 17 residues. Germline lookup yields CDR1 SGHTA and CDR2 FQGTGA. CDR3 loop: CASSSPTSGISYNEQFF. Here the CDR3 DNA reads TGTGCCAGCAGCTCCCCGACTAGCGGGATTTCCTACAATGAGCAGTTCTTC.